These 2 T cell receptor beta chains came from one sample sequenced in a study of beta chain features in type 1 diabetes (dated by TCRdb to 2016 to 2019). The study at large found these results: A moderate but significant shortening of TCRB CDR3 length was observed in type 1 diabetes patients in all four CD4+ subsets.

What these receptors recognize is not known. Preparation of the library involved the immunoSEQ multiplex PCR assay. The entire isolated RNA was reverse transcribed using the High Capacity cDNA Reverse Transcription Kit, and thus expressed TCRB transcripts were sequenced. Not all clones reach the TCRdb copy of this immuneACCESS table, which keeps in-frame sequences only. Checked studies attribute under half of the gap to unresolved V genes and leave the rest unexplained. The table for this sample lists around 130,000 clones; approximately 10% of them were counted only once. Roughly 0.75% of the sample is in the top ten clones. Sequencing was performed on central memory CD4+ T cells from blood. The origin of the receptors is a man younger than 40 with type 1 diabetes.

V usage is TRBV2 and J usage is TRBJ1-5; a possible D gene is TRBD1 (5 bases). CDR3 length: 13 residues. Germline V gives CDR1 SNHLY, CDR2 FYNNEI. Trimming took 6 bases from V and 6 from J, leaving 12 bases between them. The CDR3 reads CASSGGVGQPQHF. The CDR3 DNA sequence: TGTGCCAGCAGCGGGGGGGTCGGTCAGCCCCAGCATTTT.

This clone has more than one count but fewer than ten. This rearrangement joins TRBV4-1 to TRBJ2-1; 8 nucleotides align to TRBD2. The V and J ends lost 4 bases and 5 bases, in that order; junction bases with no gene match: 7. The CDR3 is 15 amino acids. CDR1 is MGHRA, CDR2 YSYEKL, per germline. The CDR3 reads CASSPSPGGDNEQFF. For the CDR3, the DNA is TGCGCCAGCAGCCCATCACCGGGGGGGGACAATGAGCAGTTCTTC.